This T cell receptor (beta chain) was retrieved from a study of vaccination and CD4 T cells after COVID-19. Turning to the study itself: Overlapping SARS-CoV-2, HCoV-NL63, HCoV-OC43 and HCoV-229E spike peptides stimulated the cells.

The time point: late sampling 161 to 241 days after vaccination in a few convalescent patients. Described treatment: approximately 9-day PBMC culture with coronavirus spike peptide pools or control peptides (ViraFEST assay). The Oncomine TCR Beta short-read assay sequenced DNA from cultured CD4+ T cells. TCRdb passed the PCR reads through MiXCR, listing each CDR3 protein once. This repertoire shows about 25,000 distinct CDR3 sequences, roughly a third found once; its top ten account for roughly 3.5%. This CDR3 spans 13 amino acids. The V segment lost 4 bases and the J segment 2 bases; nucleotides outside the gene matches: 1. Germline values: CDR1 SNHLY, CDR2 FYNNEI. As concerns this clonotype: Antigen specificity is unknown.

The gene calls are TRBV2 and TRBJ1-2, with TRBD1 identical over 7 bases. The specimen was CD4+ T cells from blood, cultured in vitro, collected about 7 months after SARS-CoV-2 vaccination. The receptor's source is a human donor who had recovered from COVID-19. The CDR3 nucleotides read TGTGCCAGCAGTGGACAGGGCAACTATGGCTACACCTTC. Translated: CASSGQGNYGYTF.